This T cell receptor (beta chain) was recorded in a study of early T cells in non-severe SARS-CoV-2 infection. This CDR3 has 13 residues. CDR1 and CDR2 from the germline V gene are SGHTA and FQGTGA. Between the trimmed V and J ends, which lost 2 bases and 4 bases, there was a span of 7 bases. Study-wide results and limits: Database matching using VDJdb favored anti-spike CD8 responses, with private and CD4 specificities left missing.

As part of library construction, unique molecular identifiers were attached to individual cDNA molecules. TCRdb used MiXCR to reprocess the 5' RACE reads, holding one entry per CDR3 protein. Here the sample spans approximately 30,000 distinct CDR3 sequences, approximately 7% being singletons. This clonotype appeared many times. Its specificity is not known. Specimen: whole blood. The chain joins TRBV7-3 to TRBJ2-3; D gene unclear. This TCR came from an adult who was a healthcare worker with PCR-confirmed SARS-CoV-2 infection or an uninfected control (not recorded which). This chain's CDR3 is CASSLRPADTQYF. The CDR3 DNA sequence: TGTGCCAGCAGCTTACGACCAGCAGATACGCAGTATTTT. Filled out from reference TRBV7-3 and TRBJ2-3, the complete variable domain reads GAGVSQTPSNKVTEKGKYVELRCDPISGHTALYWYRQSLGQGPEFLIYFQGTGAADDSGLPNDRFFAVRPEGSVSTLKIQRTERGDSAVYLCASSLRPADTQYFGPGTRLTVL.